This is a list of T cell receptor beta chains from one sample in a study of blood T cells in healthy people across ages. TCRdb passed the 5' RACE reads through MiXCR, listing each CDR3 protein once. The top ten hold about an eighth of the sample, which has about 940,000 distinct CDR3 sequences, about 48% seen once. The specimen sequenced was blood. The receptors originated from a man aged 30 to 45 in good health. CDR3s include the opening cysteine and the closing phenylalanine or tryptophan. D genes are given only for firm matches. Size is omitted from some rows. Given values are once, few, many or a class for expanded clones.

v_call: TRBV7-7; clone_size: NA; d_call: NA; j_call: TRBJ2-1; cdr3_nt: TGTGCCAGCAGCTTGGGCAGGGTGGAGAAGGGTAATGAGCAGTTCTTC; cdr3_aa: CASSLGRVEKGNEQFF
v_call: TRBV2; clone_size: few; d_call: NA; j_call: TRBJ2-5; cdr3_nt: TGTGCCAGCGGAGTGCAGGGGTCAGAGACCCAGTACTTC; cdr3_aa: CASGVQGSETQYF
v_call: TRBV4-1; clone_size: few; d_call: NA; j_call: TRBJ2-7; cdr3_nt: TGCGCCAGCAGCCAAGGAGGGGAGTTCTACGAGCAGTACTTC; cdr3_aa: CASSQGGEFYEQYF
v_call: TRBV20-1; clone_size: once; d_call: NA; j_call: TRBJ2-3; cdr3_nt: TGCAGTGTCCGAGGGTCCGGGGGCGGGTGGCAGTATTTT; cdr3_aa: CSVRGSGGGWQYF
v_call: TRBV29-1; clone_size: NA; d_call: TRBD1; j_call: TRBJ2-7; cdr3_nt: TGCAGCGTGACAGGGGCCCGCCGCCCTAGCTCCTACGAGCAGTACTTC; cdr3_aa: CSVTGARRPSSYEQYF
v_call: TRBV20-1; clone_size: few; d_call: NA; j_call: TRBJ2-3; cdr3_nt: TGCAGTGCTAGCTTAGGCCAGACAGATACGCAGTATTTT; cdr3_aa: CSASLGQTDTQYF
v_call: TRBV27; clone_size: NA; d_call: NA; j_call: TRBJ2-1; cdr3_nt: TGTGCCAGCAGTCCCCCCGGCAGCCGAAATTACAATGAGCAGTTCTTC; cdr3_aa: CASSPPGSRNYNEQFF
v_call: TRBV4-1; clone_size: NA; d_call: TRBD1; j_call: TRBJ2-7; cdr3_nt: TGCGCCAGCAGCAAGGCGGGACAGGGTTACGAGCAGTACTTC; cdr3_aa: CASSKAGQGYEQYF
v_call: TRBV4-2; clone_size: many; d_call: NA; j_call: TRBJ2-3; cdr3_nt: TGTGCCAGCAGCCGCGGGACAGAGCTTAGCACAGATACGCAGTATTTT; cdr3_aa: CASSRGTELSTDTQYF
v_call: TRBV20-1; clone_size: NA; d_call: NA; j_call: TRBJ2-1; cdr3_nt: TGCAGTGCTGTCTCAGGGGAAACCAATTCCTACAATGAGCAGTTCTTC; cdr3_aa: CSAVSGETNSYNEQFF
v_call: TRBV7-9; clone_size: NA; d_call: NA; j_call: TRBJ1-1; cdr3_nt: TGTGCCAGCAGCTTAACAGGGATAGGGAACACTGAAGCTTTCTTT; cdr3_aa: CASSLTGIGNTEAFF
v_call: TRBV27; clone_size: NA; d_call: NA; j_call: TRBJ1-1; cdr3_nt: TGTGCCAGCAGTCCAAGCCAGACAGCGAACACTGAAGCTTTCTTT; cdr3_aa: CASSPSQTANTEAFF
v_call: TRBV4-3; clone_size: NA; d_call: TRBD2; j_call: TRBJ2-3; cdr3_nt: TGCGCCAGCAGCGGCGGGGGGACCGCAGATACGCAGTATTTT; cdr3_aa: CASSGGGTADTQYF
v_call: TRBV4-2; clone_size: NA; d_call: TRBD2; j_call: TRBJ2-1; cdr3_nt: TGTGCCAGCAGCCAAGAGGGTAGCGGGGTAATTTATGAGCAGTTCTTC; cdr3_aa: CASSQEGSGVIYEQFF
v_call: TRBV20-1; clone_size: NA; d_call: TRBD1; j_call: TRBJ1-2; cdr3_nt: TGCAGTGCTAGAGATGACAGGGATATGGACTATGGCTACACCTTC; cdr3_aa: CSARDDRDMDYGYTF
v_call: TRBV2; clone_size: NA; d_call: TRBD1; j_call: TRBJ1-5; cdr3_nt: TGTGCCAGCAGTGAGGAGACAGGGGGGCATCAGCCCCAGCATTTT; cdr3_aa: CASSEETGGHQPQHF
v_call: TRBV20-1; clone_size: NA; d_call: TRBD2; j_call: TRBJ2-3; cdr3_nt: TGCAGCAGGGTGCGGGGGGGCACAGATACGCAGTATTTT; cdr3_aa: CSRVRGGTDTQYF
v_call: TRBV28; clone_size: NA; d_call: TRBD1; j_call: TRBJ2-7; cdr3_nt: TGTGCCAGCAGTTTAATTGGGACAGGGGGCCGTTACGAGCAGTACTTC; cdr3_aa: CASSLIGTGGRYEQYF
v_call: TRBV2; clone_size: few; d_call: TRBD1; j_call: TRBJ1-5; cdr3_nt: TGTGCCAGCGCGTCAGGGACAGCGCTTAAACATCAGCCCCAGCATTTT; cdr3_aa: CASASGTALKHQPQHF
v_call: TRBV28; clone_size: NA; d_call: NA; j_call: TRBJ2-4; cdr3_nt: TGTGCCAGCAGTACCAAGGCGGCGAACATTCAGTACTTC; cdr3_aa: CASSTKAANIQYF
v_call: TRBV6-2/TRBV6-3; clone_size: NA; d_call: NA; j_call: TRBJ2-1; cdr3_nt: TGTGCCAGCAGTTACTCGAGCCGCTTGACAGGAGAGCAGTTCTTC; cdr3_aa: CASSYSSRLTGEQFF
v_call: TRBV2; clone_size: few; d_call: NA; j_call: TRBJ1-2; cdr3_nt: TGTGCCAGCAGTCTACAGACAGGCAACTATGGCTACACCTTC; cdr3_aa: CASSLQTGNYGYTF